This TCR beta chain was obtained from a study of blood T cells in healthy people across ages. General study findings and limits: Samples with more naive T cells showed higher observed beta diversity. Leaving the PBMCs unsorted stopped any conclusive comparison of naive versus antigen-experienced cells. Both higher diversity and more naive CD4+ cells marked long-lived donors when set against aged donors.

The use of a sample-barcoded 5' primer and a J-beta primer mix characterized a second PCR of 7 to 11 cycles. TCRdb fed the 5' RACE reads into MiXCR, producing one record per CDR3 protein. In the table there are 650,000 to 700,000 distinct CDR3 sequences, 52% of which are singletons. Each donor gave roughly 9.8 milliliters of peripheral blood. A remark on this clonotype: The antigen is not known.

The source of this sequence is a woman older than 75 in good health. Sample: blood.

In DNA, the CDR3 is TGTGCCAGCAGCCCTCGGACTAGCGGGGCTCTCTACAATGAGCAGTTCTTC. This encodes CASSPRTSGALYNEQFF. The rearrangement joins TRBV27 to TRBJ2-1; 12 positions match TRBD2. Germline V CDR1 and CDR2: MNHEY, SMNVEV (reference sequence). V dropped 6 bases and J dropped 3; count of bases not matched to a gene: 9. This CDR3 contains 17 residues.